The clone carrying this TCR beta chain showed up just a few times. Its specificity is unknown. Time point in this sample: newly diagnosed GD, antithyroid drugs for less than 3 months. PBMCs provided the RNA from which the TCR library was made. According to the study, TCR beta libraries were built with iRepertoire HTBI primers and CDR3-region Arm-PCR. In the authors' methods: Segment identification across samples yielded 62 TRBV and more than twelve TRBJ segments. TCRdb reprocessed the multiplex PCR reads via MiXCR and lists one record per CDR3 protein. These V and J calls derive from TCRdb rather than the authors' analysis. The sample carries about 500,000 distinct CDR3 sequences, around 11% recorded once. This specimen comes from a study of regulatory T cells in long-lasting Graves disease. Study-wide results and caveats: Persistent disease preferred TRBV28, TRBJ1-2 and TRBJ2-5.

V was clipped by 1 base and J by 8 bases, with 12 bases between them. The CDR3 is 14 residues long. Germline V gene data show CDR1 as SEHNR and CDR2 as FQNEAQ (reference sequence). The data also belong to a second study, concerning T cells in Graves' hyperthyroidism and ophthalmopathy. This second study says: TCR CDR3 regions were first amplified by RT-PCR with HTBI primers. The model foresaw ophthalmopathy a median around 6 months prior to onset.

The genes are TRBV7-9 and TRBJ2-1; no firm D call. The clonotype originates from a woman under 40 with Graves disease. The sequencing here drew on peripheral blood mononuclear cells (PBMCs), taken at new diagnosis, from a patient treated with antithyroid drugs. The CDR3: CASSLVNLIDEQFF. The CDR3 coding sequence is TGTGCCAGCAGCTTAGTAAATTTGATTGATGAGCAGTTCTTC.